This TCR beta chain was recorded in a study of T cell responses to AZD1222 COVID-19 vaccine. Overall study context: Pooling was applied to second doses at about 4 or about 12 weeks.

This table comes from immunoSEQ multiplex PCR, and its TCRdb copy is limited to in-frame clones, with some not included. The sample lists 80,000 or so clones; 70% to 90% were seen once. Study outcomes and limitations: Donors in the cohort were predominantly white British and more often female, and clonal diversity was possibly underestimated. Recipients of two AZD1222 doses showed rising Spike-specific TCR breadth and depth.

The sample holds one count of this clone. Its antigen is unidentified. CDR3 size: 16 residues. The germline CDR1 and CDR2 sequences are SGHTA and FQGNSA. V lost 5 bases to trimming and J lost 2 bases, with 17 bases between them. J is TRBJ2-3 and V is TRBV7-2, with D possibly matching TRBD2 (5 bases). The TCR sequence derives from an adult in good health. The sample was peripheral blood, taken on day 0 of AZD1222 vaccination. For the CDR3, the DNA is TGTGCCAGCAGCACCTCAGGAGGTATTTTCACAGATACGCAGTATTTT. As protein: CASSTSGGIFTDTQYF.